This TCR beta chain was sequenced for a study of T-cell reconstitution after alpha-beta-depleted transplantation in children. This sample's TCRbeta library carried unique molecular identifier barcodes. TCRdb itself ran the PCR reads through MiXCR, one entry per CDR3 protein. Of approximately 640,000 distinct CDR3 sequences in the sample, roughly 15% were seen once. This clonotype has only a few counts. This CDR3 has 13 residues. Trimming stripped 2 bases from V and 7 bases from J, with 12 bases between. Germline assignment: CDR1 SGDLS and CDR2 YYNGEE. This TCR derives from a human donor who donated a stem cell graft to a child with acute myeloid leukemia. The specimen was PBMCs from the stem cell graft donor, collected from the stem cell graft. This chain connects TRBV9 to TRBJ1-1, with unresolved D. CDR3 sequence reads: CASSVRDGSEAFF. CDR3 DNA sequence: TGTGCCAGCAGCGTTCGTGACGGGAGTGAAGCTTTCTTT.